The clone carrying this TCR beta chain was seen many times. The antigen remains undetermined. Memory CD4+ cells were defined as CD4+CD45RO+CD25-. Study conclusions and caveats: Tumor Tregs overlapped most with tumor, then blood, naive CD4+ cells.

Semi-nested PCR with Nested Universal Primer A followed constant-region reverse priming of full-length variable regions. TCRdb processed the 5' RACE reads anew with MiXCR; each CDR3 protein has one entry. The sample shows 60,000 to 65,000 distinct CDR3 sequences, approximately 23% of them seen only once. The length of the CDR3 is 14 residues. Germline V gives CDR1 MGHDK, CDR2 SYGVNS. V was shortened by 3 bases and J by 4 bases, with 11 bases between the two germline ends. The sequenced material came from memory CD4+ T cells sorted from a lymph node. Described subset: memory CD4+ T cells, CD4+CD45RO+CD25-. The TCR sequence derives from a female donor with breast cancer. This chain uses TRBV25-1 with TRBJ2-3; D possibly uses TRBD1 or TRBD2 (5 bases each). CDR3 nucleotide sequence: TGTGCCAGCAGTGAGGGGGAGTGGGCAGATACGCAGTATTTT. It codes for CASSEGEWADTQYF.